Detailed here is one TCR beta chain. The antigen is undetermined. This sample is part of a study of blood T cells in healthy people across ages. Findings and limits, study-wide: The study found more naive CD4+ cells and higher diversity in long-lived than aged donors. From one million sequenced T cells, diversity estimates were lower bounds. There was a strong correlation between TCR beta diversity and naive T cell percentage.

V was pared by 6 bases and J by 6 bases, with 17 bases between. This CDR3 comprises 14 residues. The V gene's germline CDR1 is MNHEY and CDR2 SVGAGI. The authors ran a second PCR of about 6 to 11 cycles using a sample-barcoded 5' primer and a J-beta primer mix. Each CDR3 protein gets one entry after TCRdb re-called the 5' RACE reads with MiXCR. Here the sample spans about 1.5 million distinct CDR3 sequences, roughly two fifths being singletons. Sequenced: blood. This clonotype was obtained from a woman aged 18 to 35 in good health. The chain links TRBV6-5 to TRBJ1-2; the D gene is possibly TRBD1 (6 bases). CDR3 residues: CASRRNREVNGYTF. CDR3 coding DNA: TGTGCCAGCAGGCGGAACAGGGAAGTCAATGGCTACACCTTC.